This T cell receptor (beta chain) was obtained from a study of shared T cell receptors in the human thymus. Produced via immunoSEQ multiplex PCR; TCRdb's table is partial and in-frame only. The sample shows 600,000 to 900,000 clones, approximately 85% of them seen only once. The CDR3 covers 16 residues. V was clipped by 7 bases and J by 1 base, with 19 bases between them. The V gene's germline CDR1 is LNHDA and CDR2 SQIVND (reference sequence). These same data were also listed under a study on human thymus T cells. Per that study: The study used thymus tissue resected during corrective heart surgery. In thymic and blood repertoires alike, V and J usage looked biased. Thymic repertoires from unrelated individuals overlapped highly, related research reported.

The genes are TRBV19 and TRBJ1-1; D is possibly TRBD1 (6 bases). This receptor was taken from a girl under two years old with a congenital heart defect. Sample: thymocytes. DNA for the CDR3: TGTGCCAGTAAGGGGGAGTCAGGGTATCAGAACACTGAAGCTTTCTTT. This codes for CASKGESGYQNTEAFF.